This T cell receptor beta chain is from a study of blood T cell repertoires in COVID-19. The CDR3 runs to 15 residues. V lost 5 bases, J lost 7 bases, and 7 bases stayed unmatched. Germline CDR1 and CDR2: SEHNR and FQNEAQ (reference sequence). Profiled with immunoSEQ multiplex PCR; TCRdb holds only in-frame clones, not every one. The sample has around 120,000 clones, under 80% seen once; the top ten hold 2% to 2.5%. The sample comprised peripheral blood. This receptor was obtained from a man between 70 and 80 years old with acute or convalescent COVID-19. The chain carries TRBV7-9 and TRBJ1-6; 8 nucleotides match TRBD1. DNA for the CDR3: TGTGCCAGCAGCCTAGAGGACAGGGAAAATTCACCCCTCCACTTT. It yields the protein CASSLEDRENSPLHF.